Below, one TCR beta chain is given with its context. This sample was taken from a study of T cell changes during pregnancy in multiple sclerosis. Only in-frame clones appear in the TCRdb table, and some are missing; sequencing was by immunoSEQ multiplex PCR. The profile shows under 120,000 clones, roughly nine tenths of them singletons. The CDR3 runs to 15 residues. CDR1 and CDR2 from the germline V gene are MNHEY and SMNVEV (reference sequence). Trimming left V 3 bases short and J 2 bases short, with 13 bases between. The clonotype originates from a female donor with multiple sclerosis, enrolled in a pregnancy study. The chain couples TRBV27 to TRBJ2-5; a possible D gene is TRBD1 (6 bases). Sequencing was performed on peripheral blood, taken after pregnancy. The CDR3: CASSFIDRHQETQYF. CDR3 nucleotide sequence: TGTGCCAGCAGTTTCATCGACAGGCATCAAGAGACCCAGTACTTC.